A single sample gave rise to the 8 T cell receptor beta chains below, sequenced in a study of tumor and adjacent non-tumor tissue in lung cancer (dated by TCRdb to 2017 to 2018). The protocol used for the library was multiplex PCR. The sequencing machine was an Illumina HiSeq 2500. TCRbeta libraries were constructed through three rounds of nested PCR with primers (Table S4) according to protocols adapted from ARM-PCR. TCRdb reanalyzed the raw reads on its own, using fastp at Q25 for trimming and MiXCR for clone calling, and kept in-frame beta chains. Each record represents a unique CDR3 protein, reported with the most common genes and DNA among its rows. The sample table shows approximately 90,000 distinct CDR3 sequences, and less than 80% are seen once. The top ten constitute about 17% of the sample. RNA was isolated from bulk unsorted tissue, and RNA quality was assessed with a NanoDrop ND-1000 and an Agilent 2100.

Sequenced material: lung tumor tissue. The receptors come from a man aged 60 to 69 with non-small cell lung cancer.

The genes are TRBV6-5 and TRBJ2-1; D gene ambiguous. CDR1 is MNHEY, CDR2 SVGAGI, per germline. This CDR3 is built from 13 residues. CDR3 coding DNA: TGTGCGATAGGATGGGGTCCCTACAATGAGCAGTTCTTC. As protein: CAIGWGPYNEQFF.

This chain connects TRBV6-5 to TRBJ2-3, with 7 bases aligning to TRBD2. Germline V CDR1 and CDR2: MNHEY, SVGAGI. V was pared by 7 bases and J by 0 bases, with 10 bases of the junction left unmatched. This CDR3 has 16 amino acids. The CDR3 sequence: CASMYTGGSSTDTQYF. CDR3 DNA sequence: TGTGCCAGCATGTATACGGGGGGTTCTAGCACAGATACGCAGTATTTT.

This clonotype was counted ten times or more. The V gene is TRBV15, the J gene TRBJ2-5; D unclear. This CDR3 spans 15 amino acids. The germline V gene encodes CDR1 LNHNV and CDR2 YYDKDF (reference sequence). The ends were cut back, 0 bases at V and 1 base at J, with 9 bases in the middle. DNA for the CDR3: TGTGCCACCAGCAGAGATTCCCATCGCCAAGAGACCCAGTACTTC. Protein product: CATSRDSHRQETQYF.

V usage is TRBV5-4 and J usage is TRBJ1-3; tentatively, D is TRBD1 (5 bases). The germline gives CDR1 SGHNT, CDR2 YYREEE (reference sequence). This CDR3 region has 15 residues. V lost 3 bases and J 0 bases, leaving 10 bases between the germline ends. CDR3 nucleotides: TGTGCCAGCAGCTGGGAGGGGCCCTCTGGAAACACCATATATTTT. Translated, it gives CASSWEGPSGNTIYF.

This chain links TRBV12-3 or TRBV12-4 with TRBJ1-2; tentatively, D is TRBD1 (5 bases). The CDR3 extends over 15 amino acids. Deletions cut 5 bases from V and 4 bases from J, with 17 bases between. The chain's CDR3 is CASSMSGFVIYGYTF. The CDR3 DNA is TGTGCCAGCAGTATGTCAGGGTTCGTGATCTATGGCTACACCTTC.

Concerning this clonotype itself: The junction departs from the called germline gene at one end, perhaps through a read error. This chain links TRBV6-5 with TRBJ2-1; a weak D match, TRBD2 (5 bases). This CDR3 comprises 15 residues. Germline CDR1 is MNHEY and CDR2 is SVGAGI. CDR3 sequence reads: CVSSYRGSSYNEQVF. The CDR3 DNA reads as TGTGTCAGCAGTTACCGGGGAAGCTCCTACAATGAGCAGGTCTTC.

As to this clonotype: The junction departs from germline at one end; a sequencing error may be responsible. The gene calls are TRBV20-1 and TRBJ1-5; no clear D gene. CDR3 size: 13 residues. Germline loops: CDR1 DFQATT, CDR2 SNEGSKA (reference sequence). The CDR3 region is CSARKSVNQPPHF. CDR3 sequence (DNA): TGCAGTGCTAGGAAGTCAGTCAACCAGCCCCCGCATTTT.

As to this clonotype: Compared with germline, one end of the junction differs, possibly owing to a read error. The J gene is TRBJ2-1, the V gene TRBV14, with 13 bases matching TRBD2. CDR3 length: 18 residues. CDR1 and CDR2 (germline): SGHDN, FVKESK. CDR3 in DNA: TGTGCGAGCAGCACGGGACTAGCGGGGCCGTGGTCCTACAATGAGCAGTTCTTC. This gives the protein CASSTGLAGPWSYNEQFF.